This passage covers 7 T cell receptor beta chains from one sample sequenced in a study of blood T cells in healthy people across ages (dated by TCRdb to about 2015). The library was prepared using 5' RACE. TCRdb records Illumina HiSeq 2500 as the sequencer. The second PCR ran for roughly 6 to 11 cycles and used a J-beta primer mix along with a sample-barcoded 5' primer. The raw public data were reprocessed by TCRdb itself: fastp quality trimming at Q25, MiXCR clonotype calling, in-frame beta chains only. Each CDR3 protein gets just one entry, which takes the most common genes and DNA from the rows behind it. This sample has about 1,500,000 distinct CDR3 sequences in its table, and about 40% of those were observed once. The ten most abundant clones make up 7.9% of the sample. Sequencing was carried out using blood. Receptors originate from a woman younger than 30 in good health.

This clonotype has only a few counts. The V call is TRBV29-1, the J call TRBJ2-3; D ambiguous. This CDR3 is built from 14 residues. Germline CDR1 and CDR2: SQVTM and ANQGSEA. The germline V and J ends were trimmed by 3 bases and 1 base, with 11 bases remaining between them. The CDR3 here is CSVETLPRTDTQYF. As DNA, the CDR3 is TGCAGCGTTGAGACGCTCCCTCGCACAGATACGCAGTATTTT.

This chain links TRBV29-1 with TRBJ2-7; tentatively, D is TRBD1 or TRBD2 (5 bases each). This CDR3 region has 12 residues. CDR1 SQVTM and CDR2 ANQGSEA come from the germline V gene. Trimming left V 8 bases short and J 6 bases short, with 17 bases between. The CDR3 spells CSNGTPGREQYF. Written as DNA, the CDR3 is TGCAGCAACGGGACGCCCGGACGCGAGCAGTACTTC.

The chain uses TRBV15 and TRBJ2-5; unclear D gene. Germline V gene data show CDR1 as LNHNV and CDR2 as YYDKDF (reference sequence). Trimming removed 0 bases at V and 5 bases at J, with 16 bases between. This CDR3 has 16 residues. CDR3 in DNA: TGTGCCACCAGCAGAGATCGTGGCGGATGGTCTGAGACCCAGTACTTC. Its translation: CATSRDRGGWSETQYF.

This clonotype has more than one count but fewer than ten. The J gene is TRBJ2-1, the V gene TRBV5-1; 11 bases line up with TRBD2. V lost 0 bases, J lost 5 bases, and 13 bases stayed unmatched. The CDR3 extends over 19 amino acids. Per the germline V gene, CDR1 is SGHRS and CDR2 is YFSETQ. The CDR3 DNA sequence: TGCGCCAGCAGCTTGGTTAGCGGGGGGGCAGTCGGTGTGCACAATGAGCAGTTCTTC. As protein: CASSLVSGGAVGVHNEQFF. Using reference TRBV5-1 and TRBJ2-1 for the parts outside the CDR3, the full variable domain is KAGVTQTPRYLIKTRGQQVTLSCSPISGHRSVSWYQQTPGQGLQFLFEYFSETQRNKGNFPGRFSGRQFSNSRSEMNVSTLELGDSALYLCASSLVSGGAVGVHNEQFFGPGTRLTVL.

This chain connects TRBV4-1 to TRBJ2-7; TRBD2 aligns across 9 bases. The ends lost 4 bases at V and 1 base at J; junction bases unmatched: 14. Germline CDR1 MGHRA, CDR2 YSYEKL. The CDR3 is 18 residues long. This chain's CDR3 is CASSRGKISSGKSYEQYF. In DNA, the CDR3 is TGCGCCAGCAGCCGGGGGAAGATTTCTAGCGGGAAATCCTACGAGCAGTACTTC.

This clonotype occurred a few times. V usage is TRBV20-1 and J usage is TRBJ2-7; maybe TRBD2 (5 bases). CDR3 length equals 13 residues. Trimming removed 6 bases from V and 0 bases from J, with 12 bases in between. The germline CDR1 and CDR2 sequences are DFQATT and SNEGSKA (reference sequence). The chain's CDR3 is CSATPRGSYEQYF. Written as DNA, the CDR3 is TGCAGTGCGACGCCTCGGGGCTCCTACGAGCAGTACTTC.

The J gene is TRBJ2-3, the V gene TRBV28, with D perhaps being TRBD1 or TRBD2 (7 bases each). V lost 5 bases to trimming and J lost 4 bases, with 16 bases between them. CDR3 length equals 15 residues. Germline-derived CDR1 and CDR2 are MDHEN and SYDVKM. The CDR3 sequence: CASSRPRGGADTQYF. The DNA of the CDR3 is TGTGCCAGCAGTCGCCCCAGGGGGGGGGCAGATACGCAGTATTTT. The full variable domain, rest sourced from reference TRBV28 and TRBJ2-3, is DVKVTQSSRYLVKRTGEKVFLECVQDMDHENMFWYRQDPGLGLRLIYFSYDVKMKEKGDIPEGYSVSREKKERFSLILESASTNQTSMYLCASSRPRGGADTQYFGPGTRLTVL.